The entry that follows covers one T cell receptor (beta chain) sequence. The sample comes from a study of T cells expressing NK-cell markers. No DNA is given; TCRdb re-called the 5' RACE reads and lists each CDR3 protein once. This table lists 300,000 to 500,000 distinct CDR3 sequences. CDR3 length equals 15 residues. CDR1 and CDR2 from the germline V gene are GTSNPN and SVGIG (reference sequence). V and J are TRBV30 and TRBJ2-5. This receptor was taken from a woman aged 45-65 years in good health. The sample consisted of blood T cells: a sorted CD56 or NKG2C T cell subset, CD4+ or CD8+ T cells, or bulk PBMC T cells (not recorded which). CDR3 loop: CAWSVPQVPQETQYF.